This T cell receptor beta chain was recorded in a study of human T cells and chemical hapten exposure. Overall study context: Slight differences in pooled library volume were the main source of varying TCR yields across samples.

The sample's time point: healthy volunteer bleed at 6 weeks. Total RNA was isolated from unfractionated whole blood. TCRdb reprocessed the RACE reads via MiXCR and lists one record per CDR3 protein. The data contain around 47,000 distinct CDR3 sequences, about 3.5% of them singletons. Only a few counts were recorded for this clonotype. Germline CDR1 reads SQVTM; CDR2 reads ANQGSEA. The V end lost 2 bases, the J end lost 2 bases, and 5 bases lay between the germline ends. This CDR3 has 12 amino acids. The sequencing sample was made of whole blood. The rearrangement uses TRBV29-1 and TRBJ2-3; no clear D. This receptor was obtained from a human donor in good health. Some clones in this sample may be carry-over from other donors' samples. DNA of the CDR3: TGCAGCGTTGAATGGGACACAGATACGCAGTATTTT. This gives the protein CSVEWDTDTQYF.